This entry features one T cell receptor (beta chain) sequence. The antigen is undetermined. This entry is derived from a study of T cell repertoires in cytomegalovirus infection. Study findings and constraints: The ex vivo response showed dominance by HLA-C-restricted CMV-specific TCR beta clonotypes.

TCRdb passed the reads through MiXCR, listing each CDR3 protein once. This sample has about 360,000 distinct CDR3 sequences; 15% to 20% occur once, and the top ten carry around 8.6%. The material sequenced was PBMCs. The receptor comes from a human donor in good health (CMV status not recorded). Some clones in this sample may be carry-over from other donors' samples.

The CDR3 nucleotides are TGCGCCAGCACTCCACCCCAAATACTAGCGGGAATGGGGGAAGCCAAAAACATTCAGTACTTC. It specifies CASTPPQILAGMGEAKNIQYF. The chain recombines TRBV23-1 with TRBJ2-4, with 10 bases matching TRBD2. TRBV23-1 is assigned to the ORF class and has an uncertain function. Trimming removed 7 bases from V and 0 bases from J; junction bases left unmatched: 21. This CDR3 has 21 amino acids.